This T cell receptor beta chain emerged from a study of shared clonotypes between healthy human individuals. The V end was cut by 4 bases, the J end by 2 bases, with 6 bases between. The germline gives CDR1 SGHVS, CDR2 FQNEAQ. The CDR3 is 12 residues long. This clone was detected a few times. Assay used: immunoSEQ multiplex PCR; TCRdb lists only in-frame clones, some missing. The sample holds under 850,000 clones, 55% to 80% seen once. The sample was memory CD4+ T cells sorted from blood. This sample's subset: CD45RA-negative fraction. The V gene is TRBV7-8, the J gene TRBJ2-7; D uncertain. This receptor was taken from a woman in her 30s in good health. The CDR3 region has the DNA TGTGCCAGCAGCTCCGCCCCCTACGAGCAGTACTTC. The encoded protein is CASSSAPYEQYF.